One and the same sample provided the 9 T cell receptor beta chains below, sequenced in a study of blood T cell repertoires in COVID-19. The protocol was immunoSEQ multiplex PCR, while the TCRdb copy is restricted to in-frame clones and leaves out a portion. Of some 110,000 clones in the sample, roughly nine tenths were seen once. Sample: peripheral blood. Receptors originate from a human donor in a cohort sampled during active COVID-19.

The V call is TRBV7-4, the J call TRBJ1-3, with TRBD1 as a possible D gene (6 bases). Germline V gene data show CDR1 as SGHVT and CDR2 as SQSDAQ. CDR3 length: 16 amino acids. Trimming pared 5 bases from V and 1 base from J, leaving 15 bases between. The CDR3 DNA follows: TGTGCCAGCAGCGTATCCTGGACAGATTCTGGAAACACCATATATTTT. Translated: CASSVSWTDSGNTIYF.

The rearrangement links TRBV5-1 to TRBJ1-6, with D possibly being TRBD1 (6 bases). Looked up from germline, CDR1 is SGHRS and CDR2 is YFSETQ. There are 15 residues in the CDR3. V was trimmed by 1 base and J by 5 bases, leaving 10 bases between them. CDR3 DNA sequence: TGCGCCAGCAGCTTGCGGGGACATAATAATTCACCCCTCCACTTT. Translation: CASSLRGHNNSPLHF. Looking up the rest from reference TRBV5-1 and TRBJ1-6 gives the full variable domain: KAGVTQTPRYLIKTRGQQVTLSCSPISGHRSVSWYQQTPGQGLQFLFEYFSETQRNKGNFPGRFSGRQFSNSRSEMNVSTLELGDSALYLCASSLRGHNNSPLHFGNGTRLTVT.

The rearrangement uses TRBV4-3 and TRBJ1-5; a possible D gene is TRBD1 (5 bases). Germline values: CDR1 LGHNA, CDR2 YSLEER. V was cut by 0 bases and J by 4 bases, with 7 bases left in between. The CDR3 runs to 14 residues. CDR3 DNA sequence: TGCGCCAGCAGCCAAGATAGGGGTAATCAGCCCCAGCATTTT. It yields the protein CASSQDRGNQPQHF.

This chain uses TRBV21-1 with TRBJ2-7; TRBD1 is taken as the D call from the table, unchecked against the DNA. TRBV21-1 is a pseudogene. CDR3 length equals 15 residues. The CDR3 is CASSKDSRLHYEQYF. The CDR3 DNA reads as TGTGCCAGCAGCAAGGACAGCCGGTTACACTACGAGCAGTACTTC.

This clone has only one observation. This chain connects TRBV6-4 to TRBJ2-3; 14 bases match TRBD2. CDR3 length equals 15 residues. Germline CDR1 reads MRHNA; CDR2 reads SNTAGT. V lost 3 bases to trimming and J lost 6 bases; unmatched junction nucleotides: 2. CDR3 DNA sequence: TGTGCCAGCAGTGAGACTAGCGGGGGGGCGGATACGCAGTATTTT. Its translation is CASSETSGGADTQYF.

V usage is TRBV4-2 and J usage is TRBJ1-1; D remains ambiguous. This CDR3 region has 15 residues. Germline V CDR1 and CDR2: LGHNA, YNFKEQ. V was clipped by 0 bases and J by 3 bases, with 11 bases between them. CDR3 region: CASSQDQWAYTEAFF. The CDR3 region has the DNA TGTGCCAGCAGCCAAGATCAATGGGCTTACACTGAAGCTTTCTTT.

This chain uses TRBV11-2 with TRBJ1-4; TRBD1 is a possible D gene (6 bases). Germline CDR1 and CDR2: SGHAT and FQNNGV. V was clipped by 5 bases and J by 0 bases, with 16 bases between them. The CDR3 is 17 residues long. The CDR3 reads CASSGVGTTSTNEKLFF. The CDR3 DNA reads as TGTGCCAGCAGCGGAGTAGGGACAACTTCAACTAATGAAAAACTGTTTTTT.

This clone was recorded once. This CDR3 is CASSETLGQAETQYF. The CDR3 DNA reads TGTGCCAGCAGTGAAACATTGGGACAGGCGGAGACCCAGTACTTC. The genes are TRBV6-1 and TRBJ2-5, with 8 bases identical to TRBD1. The CDR3 length is 15 residues. V shed 2 bases, J shed 5 bases, and the junction held 7 bases outside the gene matches. The germline gives CDR1 MNHNS, CDR2 SASEGT.

The chain uses TRBV30 and TRBJ2-7; 7 bases align to TRBD2. The J segment lost 2 bases and the V segment lost 2 bases, leaving 15 bases of the junction unmatched. The CDR3 runs to 17 residues. Germline loops: CDR1 GTSNPN, CDR2 SVGIG (reference sequence). CDR3: CAWSRTRNSFRPYEQYF. For the CDR3, the DNA is TGTGCCTGGAGTCGGACTAGAAACTCCTTCAGACCCTACGAGCAGTACTTC.